The present entry profiles one T cell receptor beta chain with its context. Original methodology: Estimation of nucleated cell counts relied on the amplification of reference gene primers. Sequenced by immunoSEQ multiplex PCR; TCRdb stores in-frame clones only, minus some. V and J calls and clone size are those listed in that table; D and trimming were worked out from the DNA. The sample has about 99,000 clones, about four fifths seen once; the top ten hold around 2%. Germline values: CDR1 SEHNR, CDR2 FQNEAQ (reference sequence). J gave up 4 bases and V 7 bases, and 2 bases lay outside the gene matches. The CDR3 is 12 amino acids. This entry is derived from a study of blood T cell repertoires in COVID-19. For the study at large: Acute-phase and convalescent COVID-19 samples originated in the United States, Italy and Spain. PBMCs, B-cell-depleted T cells, or T cells were the source of the cDNA or gDNA that made up the material.

This chain links TRBV7-9 with TRBJ1-2, with TRBD1 matching over 8 bases. Specimen: peripheral blood. This TCR came from a man between 70 and 80 years old with active or convalescent COVID-19. The CDR3 DNA reads TGTGCCAGCACCGGACAGGGCTATGGCTACACCTTC. Its protein is CASTGQGYGYTF.